This T cell receptor beta chain emerged from a study of response to subunit inactivated influenza vaccine. From the RT-PCR reads, TCRdb called clonotypes with MiXCR, one entry per CDR3 protein. The sample yields approximately 500,000 distinct CDR3 sequences, around 21% seen once. V lost 3 bases to trimming and J lost 0 bases; unmatched junction nucleotides: 6. Germline V gene lookup returns CDR1 DFQATT and CDR2 SNEGSKA (reference sequence). This CDR3 is built from 17 residues. The same sample was also used in a study of T cells expressing NK-cell markers. Turning to that study: Beta-chain TCR cDNA was generated via 5'RACE template switching with UMIs.

The specimen comprised CD4+ T cells sorted from PBMCs, sampled roughly 12 days after vaccination. This receptor was identified in a man between 45 and 60 years old who received an inactivated influenza vaccine. The chain uses TRBV20-1 and TRBJ2-2; 11 nucleotides line up with TRBD2. The chain's CDR3 is CSARDPSGGPNTGELFF. CDR3 DNA sequence: TGCAGTGCTAGGGACCCTAGCGGGGGGCCGAACACCGGGGAGCTGTTTTTT.